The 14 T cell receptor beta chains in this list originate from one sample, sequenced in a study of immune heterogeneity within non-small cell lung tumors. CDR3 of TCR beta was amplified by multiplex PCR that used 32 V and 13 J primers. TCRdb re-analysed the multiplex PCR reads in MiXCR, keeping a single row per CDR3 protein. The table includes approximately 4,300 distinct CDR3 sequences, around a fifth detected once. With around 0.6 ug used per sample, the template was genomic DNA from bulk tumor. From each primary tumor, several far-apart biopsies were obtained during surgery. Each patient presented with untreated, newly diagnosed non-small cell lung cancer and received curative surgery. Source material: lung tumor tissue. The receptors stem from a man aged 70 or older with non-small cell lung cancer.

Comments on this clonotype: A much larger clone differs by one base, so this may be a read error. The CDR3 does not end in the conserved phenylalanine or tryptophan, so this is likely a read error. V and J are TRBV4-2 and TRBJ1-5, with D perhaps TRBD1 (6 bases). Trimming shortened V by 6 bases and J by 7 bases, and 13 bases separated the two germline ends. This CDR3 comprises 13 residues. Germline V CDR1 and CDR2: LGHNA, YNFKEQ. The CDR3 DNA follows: TGTGCCAGCAGTCGGGGGGGGGCGCAGCCCCAGCATTCT. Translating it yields CASSRGGAQPQHS.

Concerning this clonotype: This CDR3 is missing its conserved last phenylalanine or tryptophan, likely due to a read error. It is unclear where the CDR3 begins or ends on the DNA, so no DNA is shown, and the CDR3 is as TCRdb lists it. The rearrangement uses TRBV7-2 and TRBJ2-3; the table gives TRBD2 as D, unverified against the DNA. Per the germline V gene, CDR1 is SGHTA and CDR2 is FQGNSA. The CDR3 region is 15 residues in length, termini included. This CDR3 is CASSLDFAREQYFGP.

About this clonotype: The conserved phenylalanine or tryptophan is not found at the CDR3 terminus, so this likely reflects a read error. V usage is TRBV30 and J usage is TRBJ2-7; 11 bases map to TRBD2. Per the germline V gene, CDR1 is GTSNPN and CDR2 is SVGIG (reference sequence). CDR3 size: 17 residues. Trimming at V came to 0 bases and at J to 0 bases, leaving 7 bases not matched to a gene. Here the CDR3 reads CAWSVFLAGGPSYEQYS. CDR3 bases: TGTGCCTGGAGTGTCTTCCTAGCGGGAGGACCCTCCTACGAGCAGTACTCC.

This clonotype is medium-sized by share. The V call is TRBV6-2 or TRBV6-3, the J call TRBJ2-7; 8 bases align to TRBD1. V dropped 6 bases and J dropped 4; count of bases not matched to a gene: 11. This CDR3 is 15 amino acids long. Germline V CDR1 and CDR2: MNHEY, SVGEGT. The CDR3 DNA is TGTGCCAGCAGCCGAAACAGGGGGATTCGATACGAGCAGTACTTC. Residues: CASSRNRGIRYEQYF.

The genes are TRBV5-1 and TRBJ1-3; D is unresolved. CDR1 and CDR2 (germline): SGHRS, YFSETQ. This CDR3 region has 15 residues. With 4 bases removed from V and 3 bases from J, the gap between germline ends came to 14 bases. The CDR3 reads CASSPRAGNGNTIYF. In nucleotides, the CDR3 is TGCGCCAGCAGCCCGAGGGCGGGGAATGGAAACACCATATATTTT.

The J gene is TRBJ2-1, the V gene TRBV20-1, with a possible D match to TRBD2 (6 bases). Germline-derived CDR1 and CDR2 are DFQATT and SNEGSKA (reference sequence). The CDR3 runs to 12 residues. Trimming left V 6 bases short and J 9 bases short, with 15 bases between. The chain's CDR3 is CSASPGLSEQFF. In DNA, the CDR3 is TGCAGTGCCTCACCGGGACTCAGTGAGCAGTTCTTC.

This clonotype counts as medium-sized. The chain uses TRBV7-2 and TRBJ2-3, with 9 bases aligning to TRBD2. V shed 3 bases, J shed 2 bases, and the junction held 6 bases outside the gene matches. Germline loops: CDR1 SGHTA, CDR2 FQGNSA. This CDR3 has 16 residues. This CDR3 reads CASSLSSGSPTDTQYF. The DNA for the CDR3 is TGTGCCAGCAGCTTGAGTAGCGGGAGCCCCACAGATACGCAGTATTTT. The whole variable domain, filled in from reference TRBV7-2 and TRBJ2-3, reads GAGVSQSPSNKVTEKGKDVELRCDPISGHTALYWYRQSLGQGLEFLIYFQGNSAPDKSGLPSDRFSAERTGGSVSTLTIQRTQQEDSAVYLCASSLSSGSPTDTQYFGPGTRLTVL.

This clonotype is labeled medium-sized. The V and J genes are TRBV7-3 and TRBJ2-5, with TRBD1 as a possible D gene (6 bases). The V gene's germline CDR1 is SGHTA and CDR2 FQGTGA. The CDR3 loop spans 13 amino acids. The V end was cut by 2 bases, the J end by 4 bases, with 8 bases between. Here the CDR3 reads CASSLQGSETQYF. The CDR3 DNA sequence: TGTGCCAGCAGCTTACAGGGGTCAGAGACCCAGTACTTC.

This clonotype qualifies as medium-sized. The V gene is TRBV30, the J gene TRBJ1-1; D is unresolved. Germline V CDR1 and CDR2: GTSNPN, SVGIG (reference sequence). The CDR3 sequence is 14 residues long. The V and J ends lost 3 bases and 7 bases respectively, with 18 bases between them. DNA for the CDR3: TGTGCCTGGAGCCCCGGTGTGATTCTTATTGAAGCTTTCTTT. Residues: CAWSPGVILIEAFF.

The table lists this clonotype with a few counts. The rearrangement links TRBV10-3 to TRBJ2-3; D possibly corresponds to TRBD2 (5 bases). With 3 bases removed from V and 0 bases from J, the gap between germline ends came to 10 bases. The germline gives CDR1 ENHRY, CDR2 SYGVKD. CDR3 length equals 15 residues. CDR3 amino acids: CAISDGSTSTDTQYF. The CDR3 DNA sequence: TGTGCCATCAGTGATGGGAGTACTAGCACAGATACGCAGTATTTT.

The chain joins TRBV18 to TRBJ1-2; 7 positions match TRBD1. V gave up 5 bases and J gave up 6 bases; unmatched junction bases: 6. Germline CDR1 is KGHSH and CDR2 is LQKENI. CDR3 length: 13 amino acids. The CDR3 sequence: CASSSDRNDGYTF. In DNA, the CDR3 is TGTGCCAGCTCATCGGACAGGAATGATGGCTACACCTTC.

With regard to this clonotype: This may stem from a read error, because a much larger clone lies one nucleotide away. The CDR3 nucleotides read TGTGCCACCAGCAGAGATCTAGGAGCCCACAATGGGCAGTTCTTC. It encodes CATSRDLGAHNGQFF. The V call is TRBV15, the J call TRBJ2-1; no clear D gene. The CDR3 sequence is 15 residues long. Germline CDR1 is LNHNV and CDR2 is YYDKDF (reference sequence).

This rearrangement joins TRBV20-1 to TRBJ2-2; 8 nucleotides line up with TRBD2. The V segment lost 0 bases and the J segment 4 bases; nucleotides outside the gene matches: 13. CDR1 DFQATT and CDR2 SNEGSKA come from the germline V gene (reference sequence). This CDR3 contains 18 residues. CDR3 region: CSARDFQRGPLPTGELFF. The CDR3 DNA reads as TGCAGTGCTAGAGATTTTCAGCGGGGGCCCCTACCCACCGGGGAGCTGTTTTTT.

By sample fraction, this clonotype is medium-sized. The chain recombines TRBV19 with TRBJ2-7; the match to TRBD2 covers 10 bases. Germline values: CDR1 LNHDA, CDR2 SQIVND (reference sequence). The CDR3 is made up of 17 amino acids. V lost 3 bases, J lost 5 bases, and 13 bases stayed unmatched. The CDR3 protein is CASSIPGYSGREDEQYF. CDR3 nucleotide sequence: TGTGCCAGTAGTATCCCAGGCTACAGCGGGAGGGAGGACGAGCAGTACTTC. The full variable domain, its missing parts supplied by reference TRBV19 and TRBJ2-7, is DGGITQSPKYLFRKEGQNVTLSCEQNLNHDAMYWYRQDPGQGLRLIYYSQIVNDFQKGDIAEGYSVSREKKESFPLTVTSAQKNPTAFYLCASSIPGYSGREDEQYFGPGTRLTVT.